A single T cell receptor (beta chain) is shown here with its context. Germline V lookup: CDR1 DFQATT, CDR2 SNEGSKA (reference sequence). The CDR3 runs to 13 residues. The V gene lost 6 bases and the J gene lost 2 bases, with 14 bases spanning the gap. These data originate in a study of blood T cells in healthy people across ages. PCR was performed a second time for about 6 to 12 cycles using a sample-barcoded 5' primer and a J-beta primer mix. From the 5' RACE reads, TCRdb called clonotypes with MiXCR, one entry per CDR3 protein. There are about 970,000 distinct CDR3 sequences in the sample; about 53% occur only once, and over 20% lies in the top ten.

The sample comprised blood. V is TRBV20-1 and J is TRBJ2-7; the D gene is possibly TRBD1 (6 bases). The receptor was isolated from a woman aged 55-69 years in good health. CDR3 amino acids: CSAPLGATYEQYF. The CDR3 region has the DNA TGCAGTGCCCCCCTGGGGGCCACCTACGAGCAGTACTTC.